The 14 T cell receptor beta chains below were found in one sample sequenced in a study of cytomegalovirus exposure and HLA in healthy donors. Use of 60 Vbeta and 13 Jbeta primers characterized the PCR. Clones were sequenced by immunoSEQ multiplex PCR, and TCRdb holds only the in-frame ones, with some missing. The table includes about 160,000 clones, 60% to 80% detected once. The specimen sequenced was PBMCs. These receptors were obtained from a young man in good health and CMV-seropositive.

This clone was counted a few times. This chain joins TRBV2 and TRBJ1-6; 8 bases fit TRBD1. Germline CDR1 SNHLY, CDR2 FYNNEI. The CDR3 contains 13 residues. V lost 7 bases to trimming and J lost 9 bases; unmatched junction nucleotides: 5. The CDR3 nucleotides are TGTGCCAGCATCACCACAGGGGGTTCACCCCTCCACTTT. This translates into CASITTGGSPLHF.

This sequence joins TRBV5-1 and TRBJ2-1; 7 bases are a match to TRBD1. V gave up 3 bases and J gave up 2 bases; unmatched junction bases: 5. The CDR3 runs to 15 residues. The germline gives CDR1 SGHRS, CDR2 YFSETQ. The CDR3 loop is CASSYDRVPYNEQFF. The CDR3 DNA is TGCGCCAGCAGCTATGACAGGGTGCCCTACAATGAGCAGTTCTTC.

In its sample, this clone was seen once. The chain combines TRBV18 with TRBJ2-7, with 8 bases lining up with TRBD1. J was trimmed by 2 bases and V by 0 bases; bases with no gene match: 3. Germline V gene data show CDR1 as KGHSH and CDR2 as LQKENI. The CDR3 sequence is 15 residues long. The CDR3 sequence: CASSPPGQATYEQYF. CDR3 DNA sequence: TGTGCCAGCTCACCACCGGGACAGGCAACCTACGAGCAGTACTTC.

The rearrangement uses TRBV21-1 and TRBJ1-1; TRBD1, the table's D call, lacks a check against the DNA. TRBV21-1 corresponds to a pseudogene. This CDR3 has 18 residues. CDR3 amino acids: CASSKAPFPKSGDAEAFF. CDR3 DNA sequence: TGTGCCAGCAGCAAAGCGCCATTCCCGAAGTCAGGGGACGCTGAAGCTTTCTTT.

The chain is built from TRBV11-2 and TRBJ1-5, with D perhaps matching TRBD1 (5 bases). This CDR3 contains 12 residues. The germline V gene has CDR1 SGHAT and CDR2 FQNNGV. V gave up 0 bases and J gave up 11 bases, with 8 bases separating them. Here the CDR3 reads CASSLDRGAQHF. CDR3 nucleotides: TGTGCCAGCAGCTTAGATCGGGGGGCCCAGCATTTT.

The V and J genes are TRBV2 and TRBJ2-3; 9 bases match TRBD1. The CDR3 is 14 amino acids. V gave up 6 bases and J gave up 4 bases; unmatched junction bases: 5. Germline values: CDR1 SNHLY, CDR2 FYNNEI. The CDR3 coding sequence is TGTGCCAGCAGGGGACAGGGTTTTGCAGATACGCAGTATTTT. Encoded protein: CASRGQGFADTQYF.

The chain links TRBV5-5 to TRBJ1-1; D unresolved. The CDR3 is 15 residues long. Between the trimmed V and J ends, which lost 4 bases and 7 bases, there was a span of 20 bases. The V gene's germline CDR1 is SGHKS and CDR2 YYEKEE (reference sequence). The CDR3 loop reads CASSPAGIGVDEAFF. DNA for the CDR3: TGTGCCAGCAGCCCGGCGGGGATTGGGGTGGATGAAGCTTTCTTT. The entire variable domain, with the rest obtained from reference TRBV5-5 and TRBJ1-1, is as follows: DAGVTQSPTHLIKTRGQQVTLRCSPISGHKSVSWYQQVLGQGPQFIFQYYEKEERGRGNFPDRFSARQFPNYSSELNVNALLLGDSALYLCASSPAGIGVDEAFFGQGTRLTVV.

This chain connects TRBV7-2 to TRBJ2-2, with TRBD1 as a possible D gene (6 bases). The CDR3 is 15 residues long. Germline lookup yields CDR1 SGHTA and CDR2 FQGNSA. The germline V and J ends were trimmed by 7 bases and 5 bases, with 17 bases remaining between them. The CDR3 loop reads CASTTGDRTTGELFF. The CDR3 nucleotides are TGTGCCAGCACCACCGGCGACAGGACGACCGGGGAGCTGTTTTTT.

The chain couples TRBV4-2 to TRBJ2-3, with D possibly matching TRBD2 (6 bases). CDR1 is LGHNA, CDR2 YNFKEQ, per germline. The CDR3 extends over 12 amino acids. With 7 bases removed from V and 4 bases from J, the gap between germline ends came to 9 bases. This CDR3 reads CASTGGADTQYF. CDR3 in DNA: TGTGCCAGCACGGGCGGGGCAGATACGCAGTATTTT.

V usage is TRBV9 and J usage is TRBJ2-7, with TRBD1 as a possible D gene (6 bases). V was shortened by 4 bases and J by 7 bases, with 21 bases between the two germline ends. The CDR3 length is 15 residues. Germline loops: CDR1 SGDLS, CDR2 YYNGEE. The CDR3 sequence is CASSPADSRVLEQYF. The CDR3 bases are TGTGCCAGCAGCCCAGCGGACAGTCGAGTATTGGAGCAGTACTTC.

The V gene is TRBV6-5, the J gene TRBJ1-4, with no clear D. The germline V gene has CDR1 MNHEY and CDR2 SVGAGI. The ends were cut back, 2 bases at V and 6 bases at J, with 13 bases in the middle. The CDR3 loop spans 15 amino acids. CDR3 amino acids: CASSYGYGRDEKLFF. CDR3 nucleotides: TGTGCCAGCAGTTACGGGTACGGGCGGGATGAAAAACTGTTTTTT.

The rearrangement links TRBV5-1 to TRBJ1-2; 9 bases fit TRBD1. Germline lookup yields CDR1 SGHRS and CDR2 YFSETQ. The CDR3 length is 14 residues. With 3 bases clipped from V and 6 bases from J, the junction kept 6 bases outside the gene matches. This CDR3 is CASSYGTGRDGYTF. In nucleotides, the CDR3 is TGCGCCAGCAGCTACGGGACAGGGAGAGATGGCTACACCTTC.

A word on this clone: Germline and junction disagree at one end, which may indicate a read error. Other DNA sequences in this specimen translate into the identical CDR3. This rearrangement joins TRBV15 to TRBJ2-7, with 7 nucleotides matching TRBD2. Germline CDR1 reads LNHNV; CDR2 reads YYDKDF (reference sequence). The CDR3 runs 15 residues. In nucleotides, the CDR3 is TGTGCCACCAGCGCTAGCGGCCTAAGCTCCTACGAGCAGTATTTC. Translating it yields CATSASGLSSYEQYF.

V gene TRBV9 combines with J gene TRBJ2-7; the match to TRBD2 covers 9 bases. V lost 0 bases and J lost 1; bases outside the gene matches: 2. This CDR3 is built from 15 residues. Germline V gene sequence: CDR1 SGDLS, CDR2 YYNGEE. The CDR3 nucleotides read TGTGCCAGCAGCGTAGGCGGACTAGCGTCCTACGAGCAGTACTTC. It translates to CASSVGGLASYEQYF.